The sequence of this T cell receptor (beta chain) was determined in a study of glioma-infiltrating T cells after dendritic cell vaccination. As for the study in general: Between about 2003 and 2012, patients got autologous tumor lysate-pulsed dendritic cell vaccines.

The immunoSEQ assay amplified TCRB CDR3 from up to 2 ug DNA. Profiled with immunoSEQ multiplex PCR; TCRdb holds only in-frame clones, not every one. The sample contains more than 60,000 clones, approximately 78% of which appear only once. None of the glioblastoma patients had an isocitrate dehydrogenase mutation. Before vaccination, two weeks after the third vaccination, and at progression, PBMC were collected. V dropped 0 bases and J dropped 6 bases, with 9 bases sitting between them. The CDR3 has 13 residues. Germline values: CDR1 SGDLS, CDR2 YYNGEE. The sequence came from a human donor with glioblastoma. The chain couples TRBV9 to TRBJ1-2, with D uncertain. Sequences were derived from blood, sampled before dendritic cell vaccination. The CDR3 spells CASSVETADGYTF. As DNA, the CDR3 is TGTGCCAGCAGCGTAGAAACAGCTGATGGCTACACCTTC.